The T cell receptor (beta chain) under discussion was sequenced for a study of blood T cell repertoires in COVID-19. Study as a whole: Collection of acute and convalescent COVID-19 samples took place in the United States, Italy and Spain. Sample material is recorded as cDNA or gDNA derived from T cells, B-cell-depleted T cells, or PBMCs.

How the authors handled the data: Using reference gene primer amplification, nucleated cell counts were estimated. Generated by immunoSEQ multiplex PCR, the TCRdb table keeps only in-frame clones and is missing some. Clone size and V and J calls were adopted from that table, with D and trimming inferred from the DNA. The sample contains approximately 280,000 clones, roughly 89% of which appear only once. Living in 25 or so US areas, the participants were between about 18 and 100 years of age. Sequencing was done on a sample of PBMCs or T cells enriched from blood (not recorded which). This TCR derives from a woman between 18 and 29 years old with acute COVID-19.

CDR3: CAISRQGRAEAFF. CDR3 DNA sequence: TGTGCCATCAGTAGACAGGGTAGGGCTGAAGCTTTCTTT. The chain is built from TRBV10-3 and TRBJ1-1, with 7 bases aligning to TRBD1. The J segment lost 6 bases and the V segment lost 5 bases, leaving 6 bases of the junction unmatched. Germline V gives CDR1 ENHRY, CDR2 SYGVKD. The CDR3 spans 13 residues.